This T cell receptor beta chain was found in a study of shared T cell receptors in the human thymus. Assay used: immunoSEQ multiplex PCR; TCRdb lists only in-frame clones, some missing. The repertoire holds approximately 580,000 clones, approximately 80% seen once, with about 0.013% in the top ten. The CDR3 consists of 17 residues. Between the trimmed V and J ends, which lost 4 bases and 1 base, there was a span of 17 bases. CDR1 LGHNA and CDR2 YNFKEQ come from the germline V gene. This same sample was also taken into another study, of human thymus T cells. This second study says: Thymic resections from corrective heart surgery supplied the tissue. An apparent bias in V and J gene usage was seen in thymic and blood repertoires.

The clonotype was recovered from a boy younger than two with a congenital heart defect. This rearrangement joins TRBV4-2 to TRBJ2-4; weak D call: TRBD2 (6 bases). The specimen was thymocytes. The CDR3 sequence: CASSLGQQEGAKNIQYF. The CDR3 nucleotides read TGTGCCAGCAGCCTTGGGCAACAGGAGGGGGCCAAAAACATTCAGTACTTC.